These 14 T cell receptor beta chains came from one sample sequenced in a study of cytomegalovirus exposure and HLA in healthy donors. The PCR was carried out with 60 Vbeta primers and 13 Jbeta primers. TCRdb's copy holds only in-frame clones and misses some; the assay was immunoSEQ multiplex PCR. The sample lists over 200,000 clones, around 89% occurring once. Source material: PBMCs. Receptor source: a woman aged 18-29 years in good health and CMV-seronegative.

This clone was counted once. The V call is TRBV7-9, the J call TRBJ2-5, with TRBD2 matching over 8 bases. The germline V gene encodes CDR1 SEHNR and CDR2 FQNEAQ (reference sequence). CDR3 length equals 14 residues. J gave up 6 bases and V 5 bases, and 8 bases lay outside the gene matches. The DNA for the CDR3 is TGTGCCAGCAGCCTAATAGGACTAGCCCAGACCCAGTACTTC. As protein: CASSLIGLAQTQYF.

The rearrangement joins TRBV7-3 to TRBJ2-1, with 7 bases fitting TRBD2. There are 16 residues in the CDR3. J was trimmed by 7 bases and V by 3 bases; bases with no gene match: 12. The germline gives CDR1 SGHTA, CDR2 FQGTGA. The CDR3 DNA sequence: TGTGCCAGCAGCTTTGGCCCTGGGGCGGGAGAAAATGAGCAGTTCTTC. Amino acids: CASSFGPGAGENEQFF. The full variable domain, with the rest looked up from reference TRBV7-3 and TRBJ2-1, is GAGVSQTPSNKVTEKGKYVELRCDPISGHTALYWYRQSLGQGPEFLIYFQGTGAADDSGLPNDRFFAVRPEGSVSTLKIQRTERGDSAVYLCASSFGPGAGENEQFFGPGTRLTVL.

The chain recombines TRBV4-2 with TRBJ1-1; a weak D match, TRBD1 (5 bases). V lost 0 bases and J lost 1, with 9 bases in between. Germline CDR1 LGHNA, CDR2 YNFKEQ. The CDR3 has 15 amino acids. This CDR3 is CASSQERQGNTEAFF. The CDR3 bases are TGTGCCAGCAGCCAAGAGAGGCAGGGGAACACTGAAGCTTTCTTT.

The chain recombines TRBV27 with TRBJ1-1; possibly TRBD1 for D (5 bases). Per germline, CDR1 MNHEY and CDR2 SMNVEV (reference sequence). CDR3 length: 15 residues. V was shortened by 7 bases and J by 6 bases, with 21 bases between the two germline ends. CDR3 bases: TGTGCCAGCACCGGTCTTGGGGCTCTGAGCTCTGAAGCTTTCTTT. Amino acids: CASTGLGALSSEAFF.

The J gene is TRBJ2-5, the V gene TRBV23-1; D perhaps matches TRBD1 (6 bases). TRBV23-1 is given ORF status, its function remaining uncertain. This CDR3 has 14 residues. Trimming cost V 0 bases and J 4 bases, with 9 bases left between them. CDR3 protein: CASSQSGRGETQYF. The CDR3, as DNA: TGCGCCAGCAGTCAATCGGGCAGGGGAGAGACCCAGTACTTC.

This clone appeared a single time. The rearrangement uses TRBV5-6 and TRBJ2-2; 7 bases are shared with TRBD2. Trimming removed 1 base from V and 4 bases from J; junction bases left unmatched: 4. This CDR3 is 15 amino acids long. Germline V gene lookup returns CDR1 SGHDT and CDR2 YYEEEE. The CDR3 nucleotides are TGTGCCAGCAGCTTGTCCAGCGGGATCACCGGGGAGCTGTTTTTT. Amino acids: CASSLSSGITGELFF.

The CDR3 DNA is TGTGCCACCAGCTGGGGACTAGGGGGCGGGGACGGGGAGCTGTTTTTT. This codes for CATSWGLGGGDGELFF. The J gene is TRBJ2-2, the V gene TRBV15, with D possibly being TRBD2 (8 bases). The germline gives CDR1 LNHNV, CDR2 YYDKDF (reference sequence). The CDR3 is 16 residues long. The V end was cut by 5 bases, the J end by 7 bases, with 20 bases between.

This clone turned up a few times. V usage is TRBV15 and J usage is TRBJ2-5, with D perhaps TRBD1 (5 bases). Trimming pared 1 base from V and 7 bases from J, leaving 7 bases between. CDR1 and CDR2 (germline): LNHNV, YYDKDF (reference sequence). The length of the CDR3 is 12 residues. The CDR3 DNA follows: TGTGCCACCAGCAGAGTCCAGGGGACCCAGTACTTC. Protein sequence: CATSRVQGTQYF.

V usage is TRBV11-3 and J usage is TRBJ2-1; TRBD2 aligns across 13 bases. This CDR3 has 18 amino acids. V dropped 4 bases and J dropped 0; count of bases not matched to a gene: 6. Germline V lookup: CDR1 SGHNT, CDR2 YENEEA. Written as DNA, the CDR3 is TGTGCCAGCAGCTCCAGGAGGACTAGCGGGAGCTCCTACAATGAGCAGTTCTTC. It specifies CASSSRRTSGSSYNEQFF.

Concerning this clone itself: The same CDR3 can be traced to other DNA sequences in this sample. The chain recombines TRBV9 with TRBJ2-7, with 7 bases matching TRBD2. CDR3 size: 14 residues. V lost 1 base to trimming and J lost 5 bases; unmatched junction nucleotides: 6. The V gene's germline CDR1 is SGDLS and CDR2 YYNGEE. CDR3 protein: CASSVSTSVHEQYF. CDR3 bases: TGTGCCAGCAGCGTATCCACTAGCGTCCACGAGCAGTACTTC.

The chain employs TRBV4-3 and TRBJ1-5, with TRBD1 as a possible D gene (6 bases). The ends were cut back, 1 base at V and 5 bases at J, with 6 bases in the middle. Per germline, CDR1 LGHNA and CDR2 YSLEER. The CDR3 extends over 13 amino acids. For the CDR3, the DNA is TGCGCCAGCAGCCAAGCAGGGGATCAGCCCCAGCATTTT. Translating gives CASSQAGDQPQHF.

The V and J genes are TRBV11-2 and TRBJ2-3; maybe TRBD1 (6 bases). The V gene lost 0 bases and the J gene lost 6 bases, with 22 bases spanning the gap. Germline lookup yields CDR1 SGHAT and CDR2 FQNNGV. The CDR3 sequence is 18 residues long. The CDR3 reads CASSLDPLGDRLGDTQYF. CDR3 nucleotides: TGTGCCAGCAGCTTAGATCCATTAGGCGACAGGTTAGGGGATACGCAGTATTTT.

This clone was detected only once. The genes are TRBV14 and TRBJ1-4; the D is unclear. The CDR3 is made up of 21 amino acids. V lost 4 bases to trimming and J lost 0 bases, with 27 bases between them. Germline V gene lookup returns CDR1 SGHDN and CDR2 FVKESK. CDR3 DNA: TGTGCCAGCAGCCTCCTCCCCCTCGGGAGCCCAACTCCGGCAACTAATGAAAAACTGTTTTTT. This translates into CASSLLPLGSPTPATNEKLFF.

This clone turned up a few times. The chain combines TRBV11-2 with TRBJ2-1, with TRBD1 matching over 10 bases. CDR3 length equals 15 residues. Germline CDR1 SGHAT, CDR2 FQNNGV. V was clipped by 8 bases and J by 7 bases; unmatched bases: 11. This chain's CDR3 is CASGFSRDRGNEQFF. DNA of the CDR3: TGTGCCAGCGGATTCTCTAGGGACAGGGGAAATGAGCAGTTCTTC.